A single T cell receptor (beta chain) is shown here with its context. This specimen comes from a study of blood T cell repertoires in COVID-19. Across the study: Sites in the United States, Italy and Spain provided acute and convalescent COVID-19 samples.

Produced via immunoSEQ multiplex PCR; TCRdb's table is partial and in-frame only. The sample has 55,000 to 80,000 clones, 83% seen once; the top ten hold 15% to 20%. Looked up from germline, CDR1 is SGHRS and CDR2 is YFSETQ. CDR3 size: 15 residues. Trimming shortened V by 4 bases and J by 5 bases, and 18 bases separated the two germline ends. The chain employs TRBV5-1 and TRBJ2-5; perhaps TRBD2 as D (6 bases). The sample was peripheral blood. This TCR derives from a woman of 80 years or more with acute or convalescent COVID-19. CDR3 nucleotides: TGCGCCAGCAGCCTCGGGACTCCGGAAACCGAGACCCAGTACTTC. Residues: CASSLGTPETETQYF.